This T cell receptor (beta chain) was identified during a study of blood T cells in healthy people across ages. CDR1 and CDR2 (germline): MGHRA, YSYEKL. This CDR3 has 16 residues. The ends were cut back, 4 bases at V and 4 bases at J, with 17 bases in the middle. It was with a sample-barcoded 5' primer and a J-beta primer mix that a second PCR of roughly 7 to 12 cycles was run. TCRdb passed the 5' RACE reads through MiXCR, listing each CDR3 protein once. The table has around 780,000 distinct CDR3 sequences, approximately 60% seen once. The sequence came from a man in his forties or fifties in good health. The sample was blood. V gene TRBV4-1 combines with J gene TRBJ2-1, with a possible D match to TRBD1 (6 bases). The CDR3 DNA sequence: TGCGCCAGCAGCCTAGTACAGGGTCTTGGGTACAATGAGCAGTTCTTC. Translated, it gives CASSLVQGLGYNEQFF.